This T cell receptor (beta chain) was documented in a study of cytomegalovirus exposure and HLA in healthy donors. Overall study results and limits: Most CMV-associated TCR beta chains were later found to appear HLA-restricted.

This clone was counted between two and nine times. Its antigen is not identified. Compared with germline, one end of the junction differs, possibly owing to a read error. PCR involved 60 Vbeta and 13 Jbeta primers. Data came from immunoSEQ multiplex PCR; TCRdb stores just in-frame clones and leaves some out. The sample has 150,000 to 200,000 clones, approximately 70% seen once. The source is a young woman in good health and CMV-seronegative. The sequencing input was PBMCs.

This chain's CDR3 is CASSIAHQETQYF. The CDR3 nucleotides are TGTGCCAGTAGTATAGCCCACCAGGAGACCCAGTACTTC. This chain joins TRBV19 and TRBJ2-5; unclear D gene. The CDR3 has 13 amino acids. Germline V gene lookup returns CDR1 LNHDA and CDR2 SQIVND (reference sequence).